This T cell receptor (beta chain) derives from a study of T-cell memory formation after mild COVID-19. Study-wide points: Most CD4+ clones that shrank were in CM and EM, while CD8+ ones turned up in EMRA. Researchers found some responding clones in pre-infection memory, a sign that cross-reactive memory joined. Clones contracting over day 15 to 85 were CD4/CD8 balanced, with later expanders leaning CD4+.

The CDR3 sequence is 14 residues long. Trimming left V 5 bases short and J 4 bases short, with 12 bases between. CDR1 is MNHEY, CDR2 SMNVEV, per germline (reference sequence). The TCR alpha and TCR beta cDNA libraries, bearing sample barcodes and UMIs, were generated by 5'RACE using constant-segment primers. MiXCR, applied by TCRdb to the 5' RACE reads, yields one record per CDR3 protein. The table records 360,000 or so distinct CDR3 sequences, over 25% of them present only once. With regard to this clonotype: Its target is unknown.

Source material: PBMCs or a T cell subset sorted from them (not recorded which). This TCR derives from an adult woman who had mild COVID-19 (a few samples of this study predate the infection). Cell type and time point are not known. The V gene is TRBV27, the J gene TRBJ2-1, with a weak D call TRBD1 (6 bases). The chain's CDR3 is CASSPAGQYNEQFF. Here the CDR3 DNA reads TGTGCCAGCAGTCCCGCCGGACAGTACAATGAGCAGTTCTTC.